This record covers a single T cell receptor (beta chain). Its antigen is not known. The record originates from a study of T cell repertoires in cytomegalovirus infection. Study-wide context: Indicated by public TCR beta signatures were CMV infection and matching HLA type.

One entry per CDR3 protein results from TCRdb running MiXCR on the reads. Of almost 550,000 distinct CDR3 sequences listed, approximately 15% were seen once; the top ten hold more than 20%. Trimming stripped 7 bases from V and 4 bases from J, with 10 bases between. The CDR3 length is 12 residues. Study results and caveats: Summed public TCR beta family frequency identified CMV carriers bearing the relevant HLA. In two of eight donors, the top clonotype was HLA-C-restricted CMV-specific.

The V gene is TRBV12-3 or TRBV12-4, the J gene TRBJ2-5; D is unclear. Sequencing was carried out using CD8+ T cells from PBMCs. This receptor was identified in a human donor in good health (CMV status not recorded). Some clones in this sample may be carry-over from other donors' samples. This CDR3 reads CASNQIGETQYF. The DNA of the CDR3 is TGTGCCAGCAACCAGATTGGAGAGACCCAGTACTTC.